Sequencing of this T cell receptor beta chain was carried out in a study of blood T cell repertoires in COVID-19. The wider study: The analysed material was cDNA or gDNA that came from T cells, B-cell-depleted T cells, or PBMCs.

Per the study methods: Nucleated cell counts were estimated from reference gene primer amplification. Here immunoSEQ multiplex PCR was the method, and the copy in TCRdb shows in-frame clones only, minus some. That table gives V, J and clone size, and the DNA gave D and trimming. Of roughly 100,000 clones detected, approximately 80% appear once; the ten largest clones hold 9.4%. V shed 5 bases and J shed 2 bases, with 6 bases lying between them. Germline V gene lookup returns CDR1 SQVTM and CDR2 ANQGSEA. This CDR3 is built from 12 residues. V gene TRBV29-1 combines with J gene TRBJ2-2; no definite D call. Material: peripheral blood. This receptor was identified in a woman aged 70-85 years with acute or convalescent COVID-19. CDR3 sequence: CSVNLNTGELFF. CDR3 in DNA: TGCAGCGTTAACCTAAACACCGGGGAGCTGTTTTTT.